The clone carrying this T cell receptor beta chain showed up just once. Data came from immunoSEQ multiplex PCR; TCRdb stores just in-frame clones and leaves some out. The data hold about 53,000 clones, with 92% observed a single time. These data are taken from a study of T cell changes during pregnancy in multiple sclerosis. The CDR3 has 15 amino acids. V lost 6 bases to trimming and J lost 2 bases; unmatched junction nucleotides: 6. The germline CDR1 and CDR2 sequences are SNHLY and FYNNEI. This receptor was taken from a female donor with multiple sclerosis, enrolled in a pregnancy study. The sequenced sample was CD4+ T cells from peripheral blood mononuclear cells, obtained in the third trimester of pregnancy. This chain connects TRBV2 to TRBJ2-2, with 7 bases fitting TRBD1. CDR3 DNA sequence: TGTGCCAGCAGGGCGGACAGGAGTAACACCGGGGAGCTGTTTTTT. Encoded protein: CASRADRSNTGELFF.